The entry that follows covers one TCR beta chain sequence. This sample stems from a study of cytomegalovirus exposure and HLA in healthy donors. Unmatched junction bases numbered 11, after V lost 4 bases and J lost 0 bases. CDR1 KGHSH and CDR2 LQKENI come from the germline V gene. The CDR3 length is 18 residues. PCR employed 60 Vbeta and 13 Jbeta primers. Sequencing was performed with immunoSEQ multiplex PCR; in TCRdb, only in-frame clones are kept and a portion is missing. The table includes some 140,000 clones, just under 80% detected once. This receptor was obtained from a man aged 25-40 years in good health. The sample taken for sequencing was PBMCs. The rearrangement joins TRBV18 to TRBJ1-3; 8 bases match TRBD1. In nucleotides, the CDR3 is TGTGCCAGCTCACGGGGAAAGGGACAGGTCCACTCTGGAAACACCATATATTTT. The encoded protein is CASSRGKGQVHSGNTIYF.